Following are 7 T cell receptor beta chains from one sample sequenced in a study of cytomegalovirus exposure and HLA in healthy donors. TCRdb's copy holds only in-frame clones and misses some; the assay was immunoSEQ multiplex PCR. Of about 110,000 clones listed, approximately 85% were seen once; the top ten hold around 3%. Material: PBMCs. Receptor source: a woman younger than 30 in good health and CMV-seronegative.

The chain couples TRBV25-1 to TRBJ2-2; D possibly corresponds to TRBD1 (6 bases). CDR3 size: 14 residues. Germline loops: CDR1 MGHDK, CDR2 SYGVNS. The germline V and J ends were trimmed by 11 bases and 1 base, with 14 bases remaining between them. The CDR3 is CAVREGENTGELFF. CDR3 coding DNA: TGTGCCGTACGAGAGGGGGAGAACACCGGGGAGCTGTTTTTT.

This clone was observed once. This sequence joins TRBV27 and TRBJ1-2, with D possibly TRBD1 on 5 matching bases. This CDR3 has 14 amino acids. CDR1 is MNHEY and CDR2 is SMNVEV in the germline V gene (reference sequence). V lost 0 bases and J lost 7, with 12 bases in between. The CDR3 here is CASSLSIGEGGYTF. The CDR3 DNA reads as TGTGCCAGCAGTTTATCAATAGGGGAAGGTGGCTACACCTTC.

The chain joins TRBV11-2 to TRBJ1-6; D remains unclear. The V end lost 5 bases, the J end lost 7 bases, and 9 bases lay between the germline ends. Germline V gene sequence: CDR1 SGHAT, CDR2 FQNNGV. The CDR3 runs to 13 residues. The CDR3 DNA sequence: TGTGCCAGCAGCCACACATTGAATTCACCCCTCCACTTT. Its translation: CASSHTLNSPLHF.

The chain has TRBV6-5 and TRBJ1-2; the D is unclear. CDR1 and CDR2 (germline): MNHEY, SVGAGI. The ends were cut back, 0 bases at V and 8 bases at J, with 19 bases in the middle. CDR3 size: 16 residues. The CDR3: CASSYSYVGPFAGYTF. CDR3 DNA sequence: TGTGCCAGCAGTTACTCGTATGTTGGGCCATTCGCGGGCTACACCTTC.

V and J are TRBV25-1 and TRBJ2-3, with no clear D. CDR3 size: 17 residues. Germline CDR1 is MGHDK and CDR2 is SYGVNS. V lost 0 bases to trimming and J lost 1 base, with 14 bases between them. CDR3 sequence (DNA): TGTGCCAGCAGTGAATATAACCCCTGGGCAGGCACAGATACGCAGTATTTT. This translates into CASSEYNPWAGTDTQYF.

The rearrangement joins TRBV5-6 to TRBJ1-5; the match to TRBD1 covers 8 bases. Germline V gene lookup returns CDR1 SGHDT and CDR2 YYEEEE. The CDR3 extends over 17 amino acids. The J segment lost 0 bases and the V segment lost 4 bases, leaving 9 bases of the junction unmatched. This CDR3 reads CASSRNGQGASNQPQHF. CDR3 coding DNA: TGTGCCAGCAGCAGGAACGGACAGGGAGCTAGCAATCAGCCCCAGCATTTT. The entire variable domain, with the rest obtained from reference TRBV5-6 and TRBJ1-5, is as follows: DAGVTQSPTHLIKTRGQQVTLRCSPKSGHDTVSWYQQALGQGPQFIFQYYEEEERQRGNFPDRFSGHQFPNYSSELNVNALLLGDSALYLCASSRNGQGASNQPQHFGDGTRLSIL.

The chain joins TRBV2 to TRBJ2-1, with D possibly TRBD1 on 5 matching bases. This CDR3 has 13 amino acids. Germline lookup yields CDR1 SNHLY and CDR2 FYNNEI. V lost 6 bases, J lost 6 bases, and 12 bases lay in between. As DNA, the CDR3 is TGTGCCAGCAGACCCGGACACCTCAATGAGCAGTTCTTC. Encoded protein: CASRPGHLNEQFF. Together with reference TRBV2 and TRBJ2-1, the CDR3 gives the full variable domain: EPEVTQTPSHQVTQMGQEVILRCVPISNHLYFYWYRQILGQKVEFLVSFYNNEISEKSEIFDDQFSVERPDGSNFTLKIRSTKLEDSAMYFCASRPGHLNEQFFGPGTRLTVL.